The 23 T cell receptor beta chains below come from one sample, sequenced in a study of T cell responses to AZD1222 COVID-19 vaccine (dated by TCRdb to the early 2020s). Receptor amplification or capture employed the immunoSEQ multiplex PCR assay. TCRdb carries this immuneACCESS record with in-frame sequences only. Its versions omit some clonotypes, under half of them owing to an unresolved V gene in the studies checked, with the rest unexplained. This sample is represented by tens of thousands of clones; 75% to 90% of them were singletons. The leading ten clones occupy roughly 2.7% of the sample. The time point tag for this specimen amounts to: about 28 days (+/-7) after the second vaccine dose. Material: peripheral blood, obtained 28 days after the second AZD1222 dose. These receptors were collected from an adult who received the AZD1222 COVID-19 vaccine.

The J gene is TRBJ1-1, the V gene TRBV7-8; TRBD1 matches 11 bases. The germline V gene encodes CDR1 SGHVS and CDR2 FQNEAQ. The CDR3 length is 16 residues. Trimming took 8 bases from V and 0 from J; bases not matched to a gene: 8. The chain's CDR3 is CASLPGTGGVNTEAFF. The CDR3, as DNA: TGTGCCAGCCTTCCCGGGACAGGGGGTGTGAACACTGAAGCTTTCTTT.

The chain combines TRBV6-5 with TRBJ2-7, with a weak D call TRBD2 (6 bases). The CDR3 consists of 14 residues. Germline lookup yields CDR1 MNHEY and CDR2 SVGAGI. With 4 bases removed from V and 5 bases from J, the gap between germline ends came to 15 bases. The CDR3 is CASSFGGPVNEQYF. Here the CDR3 DNA reads TGTGCCAGCAGTTTCGGAGGGCCGGTGAACGAGCAGTACTTC.

The chain is built from TRBV7-9 and TRBJ2-5; D could derive from TRBD1 or TRBD2 (7 bases each). The CDR3 is made up of 14 amino acids. The germline V gene has CDR1 SEHNR and CDR2 FQNEAQ (reference sequence). Trimming took off 5 bases at V and 5 bases at J, with 15 bases between the two ends. CDR3 sequence: CASSLQGGGETQYF. CDR3 nucleotides: TGTGCCAGCAGCCTTCAGGGGGGGGGCGAGACCCAGTACTTC.

This chain links TRBV9 with TRBJ2-1; tentatively, D is TRBD2 (6 bases). Germline values: CDR1 SGDLS, CDR2 YYNGEE. V lost 0 bases and J lost 0, with 13 bases in between. The CDR3 is made up of 17 amino acids. The CDR3 here is CASSVDPEGLSYNEQFF. For the CDR3, the DNA is TGTGCCAGCAGCGTAGATCCGGAGGGCCTCTCCTACAATGAGCAGTTCTTC.

The V gene is TRBV18, the J gene TRBJ1-3; 12 nucleotides line up with TRBD1. The CDR3 is made up of 18 amino acids. Per the germline V gene, CDR1 is KGHSH and CDR2 is LQKENI. With 4 bases clipped from V and 7 bases from J, the junction kept 14 bases outside the gene matches. The CDR3 DNA reads as TGTGCCAGCTCACACTCGCCCCCCGGGACAGGGGGCATCAACACCATATATTTT. Encoded protein: CASSHSPPGTGGINTIYF. The whole variable domain, remainder taken from reference TRBV18 and TRBJ1-3, is NAGVMQNPRHLVRRRGQEARLRCSPMKGHSHVYWYRQLPEEGLKFMVYLQKENIIDESGMPKERFSAEFPKEGPSILRIQQVVRGDSAAYFCASSHSPPGTGGINTIYFGEGSWLTVV.

The rearrangement links TRBV21-1 to TRBJ1-5. TRBV21-1 is a recognized pseudogene. The CDR3 runs to 17 residues. CDR3 amino acids: CASSKKICDRGNQPQHF. The CDR3 bases are TGTGCCAGCAGCAAAAAAATTTGCGACCGAGGCAATCAGCCCCAGCATTTT.

The genes are TRBV5-1 and TRBJ1-6; 8 bases line up with TRBD1. After removal of 7 bases from V and 7 bases from J, the junction contained 4 bases not matched to a gene. The CDR3 length is 13 residues. Looked up from germline, CDR1 is SGHRS and CDR2 is YFSETQ. The CDR3, as DNA: TGCGCCAGCGGACAGGGACTAAATTCACCCCTCCACTTT. It encodes CASGQGLNSPLHF.

The rearrangement uses TRBV6-1 and TRBJ1-2; possibly TRBD1 for D (6 bases). Germline V lookup: CDR1 MNHNS, CDR2 SASEGT. Trimming stripped 2 bases from V and 4 bases from J, with 11 bases between. The CDR3 covers 14 residues. CDR3 bases: TGTGCCAGCAGTGAAACAGGGTTGGCCTATGGCTACACCTTC. Its protein product is CASSETGLAYGYTF.

This clone has only one observation. The chain couples TRBV6-5 to TRBJ1-1, with a weak D call TRBD1 (5 bases). Germline values: CDR1 MNHEY, CDR2 SVGAGI. V lost 6 bases and J lost 10, with 12 bases in between. The CDR3 extends over 11 amino acids. The CDR3 is CASRDYGAAFF. The CDR3 nucleotides read TGTGCCAGCAGAGACTATGGGGCAGCTTTCTTT.

The genes are TRBV19 and TRBJ2-6; D might be TRBD1 (6 bases). From germline, CDR1 is LNHDA and CDR2 SQIVND (reference sequence). The CDR3 has 15 amino acids. With 2 bases removed from V and 2 bases from J, the gap between germline ends came to 7 bases. CDR3 sequence: CASSIKGAGANVLTF. The CDR3 region has the DNA TGTGCCAGTAGTATAAAGGGGGCTGGGGCCAACGTCCTGACTTTC.

The gene calls are TRBV7-3 and TRBJ2-2; the D gene is possibly TRBD2 (5 bases). The CDR3 extends over 13 amino acids. Trimming shortened V by 3 bases and J by 6 bases, and 8 bases separated the two germline ends. CDR1 is SGHTA and CDR2 is FQGTGA in the germline V gene. The CDR3 bases are TGTGCCAGCAGCTTCGCGGGCGCCGGGGAGCTGTTTTTT. Protein product: CASSFAGAGELFF.

The chain employs TRBV18 and TRBJ1-4; maybe TRBD1 (5 bases). The CDR3 is 14 residues long. With 5 bases removed from V and 7 bases from J, the gap between germline ends came to 14 bases. The V gene's germline CDR1 is KGHSH and CDR2 LQKENI. The CDR3 DNA reads as TGTGCCAGCTCAAAAAAGGACACAGGTGAAAAACTGTTTTTT. Protein sequence: CASSKKDTGEKLFF.

The chain recombines TRBV4-3 with TRBJ2-3; D uncertain. Germline-derived CDR1 and CDR2 are LGHNA and YSLEER. Trimming removed 2 bases at V and 4 bases at J, with 10 bases between. This CDR3 has 14 residues. The CDR3 DNA sequence: TGCGCCAGCAGCCAATGGGTAGCACCAGATACGCAGTATTTT. This gives the protein CASSQWVAPDTQYF.

The chain couples TRBV2 to TRBJ1-5, with TRBD1 as a possible D gene (6 bases). V lost 2 bases to trimming and J lost 9 bases, with 11 bases between them. The CDR3 has 13 amino acids. Germline CDR1 and CDR2: SNHLY and FYNNEI. CDR3 sequence reads: CASSEKQGLPQHF. The CDR3 DNA sequence: TGTGCCAGCAGTGAAAAGCAGGGGTTGCCCCAGCATTTT.

V is TRBV9 and J is TRBJ1-2; TRBD1 is a possible D gene (6 bases). CDR1 and CDR2 from the germline V gene are SGDLS and YYNGEE. The CDR3 runs 14 residues. Between the trimmed V and J ends, which lost 4 bases and 7 bases, there was a span of 17 bases. CDR3 protein: CASSRPGEGSGYTF. DNA for the CDR3: TGTGCCAGCAGCAGACCAGGGGAGGGATCTGGCTACACCTTC.

The chain uses TRBV7-9 and TRBJ1-4, with D unresolved. This CDR3 contains 16 residues. Germline values: CDR1 SEHNR, CDR2 FQNEAQ (reference sequence). V lost 5 bases and J lost 6, with 19 bases in between. CDR3 in amino acids: CASSQAGGVFDEKLFF. The CDR3 nucleotides read TGTGCCAGCAGCCAAGCGGGAGGTGTTTTTGATGAAAAACTGTTTTTT.

The V gene is TRBV19, the J gene TRBJ1-4; TRBD1 matches 8 bases. From germline, CDR1 is LNHDA and CDR2 SQIVND (reference sequence). This CDR3 is 13 amino acids long. V trimming: 10 bases; J trimming: 8 bases; junction bases outside the gene matches: 9. The CDR3 region is CATGDRMAEKLFF. CDR3 in DNA: TGTGCCACCGGGGACAGGATGGCCGAAAAACTGTTTTTT.

The J gene is TRBJ2-1, the V gene TRBV27; TRBD1 might be the D (6 bases). Germline V gene sequence: CDR1 MNHEY, CDR2 SMNVEV (reference sequence). The CDR3 is made up of 16 amino acids. Deletions cut 3 bases from V and 0 bases from J, with 12 bases between. The CDR3 spells CASSFVGGSSYNEQFF. The CDR3, as DNA: TGTGCCAGCAGTTTTGTAGGGGGTAGCTCCTACAATGAGCAGTTCTTC.

This clone appeared once. The V gene is TRBV25-1, the J gene TRBJ2-2; 11 bases map to TRBD2. The J segment lost 5 bases and the V segment lost 3 bases, leaving 8 bases of the junction unmatched. The CDR3 sequence is 17 residues long. Germline V CDR1 and CDR2: MGHDK, SYGVNS. The CDR3 reads CASSDAPLAGVTGELFF. Written as DNA, the CDR3 is TGTGCCAGCAGTGACGCCCCACTAGCGGGAGTTACCGGGGAGCTGTTTTTT.

The V gene is TRBV12-3 or TRBV12-4, the J gene TRBJ2-5, with no clear D. The CDR3 loop spans 12 amino acids. Deletions cut 3 bases from V and 5 bases from J, with 7 bases between. This CDR3 reads CASSFSTETQYF. In DNA, the CDR3 is TGTGCCAGCAGTTTTTCAACGGAGACCCAGTACTTC.

The CDR3 sequence is CASSVGGAYNEQFF. The CDR3 bases are TGTGCCAGCAGCGTCGGGGGGGCTTATAATGAGCAGTTCTTC. This chain connects TRBV7-3 to TRBJ2-1; 8 positions agree with TRBD2. J gave up 7 bases and V 5 bases, and 7 bases lay outside the gene matches. The CDR3 is 14 residues long. Germline V gives CDR1 SGHTA, CDR2 FQGTGA.

The J gene is TRBJ2-1, the V gene TRBV12-3 or TRBV12-4, with 9 nucleotides matching TRBD2. The ends lost 2 bases at V and 13 bases at J; junction bases unmatched: 3. The CDR3 consists of 12 residues. The CDR3 DNA follows: TGTGCCAGCAGTTTATTGCGGGGGGGCCAGTTCTTC. Residues: CASSLLRGGQFF.

The gene calls are TRBV19 and TRBJ2-3; D possibly uses TRBD1 or TRBD2 (5 bases each). Germline V gene data show CDR1 as LNHDA and CDR2 as SQIVND (reference sequence). Trimming shortened V by 7 bases and J by 1 base, and 15 bases separated the two germline ends. This CDR3 region has 15 residues. The CDR3 is CASTTGQGGTDTQYF. As DNA, the CDR3 is TGTGCCAGTACCACGGGTCAGGGAGGCACAGATACGCAGTATTTT.